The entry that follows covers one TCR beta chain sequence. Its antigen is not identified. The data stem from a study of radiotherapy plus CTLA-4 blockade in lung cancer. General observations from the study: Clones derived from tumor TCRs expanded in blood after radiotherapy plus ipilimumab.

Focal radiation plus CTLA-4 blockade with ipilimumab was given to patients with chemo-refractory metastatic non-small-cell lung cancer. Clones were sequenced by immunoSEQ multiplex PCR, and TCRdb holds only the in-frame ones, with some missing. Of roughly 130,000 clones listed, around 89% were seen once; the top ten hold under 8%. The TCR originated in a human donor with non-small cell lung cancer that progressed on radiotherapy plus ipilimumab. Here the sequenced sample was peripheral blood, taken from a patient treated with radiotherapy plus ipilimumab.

In nucleotides, the CDR3 is TGTGCCAGCAGCCTTCCACAGGGTAGATTTGATGGCTACACCTTC. It specifies CASSLPQGRFDGYTF. This chain links TRBV9 with TRBJ1-2; a weak D match, TRBD1 (6 bases). CDR3 length: 15 residues. The V gene lost 4 bases and the J gene lost 6 bases, with 19 bases spanning the gap. The germline gives CDR1 SGDLS, CDR2 YYNGEE.